This T cell receptor (beta chain) was sequenced for a study of CD8+CD57+ T cells in acquired aplastic anemia. Study background: Sorted CD4+ and CD8+ cells gave an average of approximately 3.1 ug of DNA. Overall study results and limits: Roughly 30 was the count of CD8+ CDR3 sequences that patients shared with controls.

Turning to this clonotype: The antigen is unknown.

Trimming took off 1 base at V and 0 bases at J, with 3 bases between the two ends. The V gene's germline CDR1 is LNHDA and CDR2 SQIVND (reference sequence). The CDR3 totals 13 residues. Patients chosen for sequencing had CD8+CD57+ cells that had expanded, as shown by flow cytometry. Both TCR beta VDJ combination and CDR3 sequence profiling were carried out. Genomic DNA was the template for this profiling. From the reads, TCRdb called clonotypes with MiXCR, one entry per CDR3 protein. The sample shows more than 150,000 distinct CDR3 sequences, about 50% of them seen only once. The sequencing sample was made of sorted CD4+, CD8+, or CD8+CD57+ T cells (not recorded which) from PBMCs. J is TRBJ1-1 and V is TRBV19; no definite D call. This TCR came from a human donor with aplastic anemia. CDR3 sequence reads: CASSIGVNTEAFF. In DNA form, the CDR3 reads TGTGCCAGTAGTATAGGGGTGAACACTGAAGCTTTCTTT.